The entry below gives a single T cell receptor (beta chain) sequence along with its context. Its antigen is still unknown. cDNA serving as the sequencing template came from extracted, reverse transcribed RNA. Sequencing used immunoSEQ multiplex PCR; TCRdb keeps in-frame clones, though not all of them. The sample includes about 120,000 clones, 55% to 80% of them seen just once. This entry is derived from a study of CD8+ T cells in alopecia areata. Findings of the study overall: Mice showed clearer TCR sharing than patients did, a gap that was possibly HLA-related. Scalp samples also yield sequences from resident alphabeta T cells of normal skin. Greater clonality was observed in lesional scalp samples, especially alopecia totalis/universalis, versus normal scalp.

Germline V gene sequence: CDR1 KGHSH, CDR2 LQKENI. V was shortened by 0 bases and J by 5 bases, with 13 bases between the two germline ends. CDR3 length: 15 amino acids. The authors sorted CD4+ and CD8+ T cells from PBMCs. This chain uses TRBV18 with TRBJ1-1, with a possible D match to TRBD1 (5 bases). The clonotype was recovered from a human donor in good health. The sequencing input was CD4+ T cells sorted from blood. The CDR3 DNA is TGTGCCAGCTCACCACCTCCCGGGGGAGGGACTGAAGCTTTCTTT. Translated: CASSPPPGGGTEAFF.